The sequence of this T cell receptor beta chain was determined in a study of PD-1 blockade in classical Hodgkin lymphoma. Assay: immunoSEQ multiplex PCR; the TCRdb copy retains only in-frame clones and omits some. Here the sample spans approximately 44,000 clones, 65% to 80% being singletons. Deletions cut 0 bases from V and 4 bases from J, with 7 bases between. Per germline, CDR1 MNHNY and CDR2 SVGAGI (reference sequence). This CDR3 is built from 13 residues. Each patient experienced a relapse that followed autologous stem cell transplantation, and brentuximab vedotin exposure varied. Patients reached a best response of complete response, partial response or progressive disease. As to this clone: Other nucleotide sequences from this sample produce the same CDR3.

The sequence was obtained from a human donor with classical Hodgkin lymphoma. The source was peripheral blood mononuclear cells (PBMCs), collected at baseline. V is TRBV6-6 and J is TRBJ2-7; D is unclear. CDR3 sequence reads: CASSYSIGYEQYF. CDR3 DNA sequence: TGTGCCAGCAGTTACTCGATCGGGTACGAGCAGTACTTC.